This T cell receptor (beta chain) comes out of a study of T cells after yellow fever vaccination. This clonotype was observed a handful of times. TCRdb processed the 5' RACE reads anew with MiXCR; each CDR3 protein has one entry. The repertoire holds under 500,000 distinct CDR3 sequences, with 15% to 20% as singletons. The germline CDR1 and CDR2 sequences are SGHTA and FQGNSA. V lost 7 bases and J lost 9, with 16 bases in between. The CDR3 totals 13 residues. The sequence came from a man between 18 and 29 years old who received the YFV17D yellow fever vaccine. The chain couples TRBV7-2 to TRBJ2-1; D call uncertain. The specimen was PBMCs, collected before the yellow fever booster vaccination. The CDR3 loop reads CASTIRRNVEQFF. For the CDR3, the DNA is TGTGCCAGCACCATACGAAGAAACGTTGAGCAGTTCTTC.